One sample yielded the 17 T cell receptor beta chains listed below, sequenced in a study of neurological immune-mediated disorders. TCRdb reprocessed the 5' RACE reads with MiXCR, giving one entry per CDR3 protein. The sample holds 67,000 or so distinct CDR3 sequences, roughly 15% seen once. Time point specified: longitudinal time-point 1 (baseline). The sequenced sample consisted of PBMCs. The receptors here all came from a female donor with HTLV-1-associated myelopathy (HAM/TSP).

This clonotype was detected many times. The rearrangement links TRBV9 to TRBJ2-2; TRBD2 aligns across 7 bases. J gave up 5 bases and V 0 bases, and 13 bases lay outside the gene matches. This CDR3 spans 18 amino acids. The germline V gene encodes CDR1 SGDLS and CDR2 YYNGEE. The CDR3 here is CASSVARLSWGGTGELFF. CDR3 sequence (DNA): TGTGCCAGCAGCGTAGCCCGACTCAGCTGGGGGGGGACCGGGGAGCTGTTTTTT.

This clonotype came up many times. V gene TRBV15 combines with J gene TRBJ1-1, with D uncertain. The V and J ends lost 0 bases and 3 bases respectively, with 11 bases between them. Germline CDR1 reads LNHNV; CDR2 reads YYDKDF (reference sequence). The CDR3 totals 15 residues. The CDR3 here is CATSRDIGLHTEAFF. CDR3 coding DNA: TGTGCCACCAGCAGAGATATTGGGTTGCACACTGAAGCTTTCTTT.

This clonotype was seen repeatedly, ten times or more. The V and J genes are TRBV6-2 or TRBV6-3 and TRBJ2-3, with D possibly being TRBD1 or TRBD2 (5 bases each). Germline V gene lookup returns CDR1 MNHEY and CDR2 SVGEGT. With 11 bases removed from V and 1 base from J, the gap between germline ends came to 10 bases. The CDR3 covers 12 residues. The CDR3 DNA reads TGTGCCGCTCGGGACCGCACAGATACGCAGTATTTT. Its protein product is CAARDRTDTQYF.

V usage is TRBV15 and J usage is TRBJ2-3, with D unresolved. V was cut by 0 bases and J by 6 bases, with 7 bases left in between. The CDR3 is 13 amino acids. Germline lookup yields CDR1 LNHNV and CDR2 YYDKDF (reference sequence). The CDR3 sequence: CATSRDLQDTQYF. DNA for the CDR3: TGTGCCACCAGCAGAGATCTGCAGGATACGCAGTATTTT.

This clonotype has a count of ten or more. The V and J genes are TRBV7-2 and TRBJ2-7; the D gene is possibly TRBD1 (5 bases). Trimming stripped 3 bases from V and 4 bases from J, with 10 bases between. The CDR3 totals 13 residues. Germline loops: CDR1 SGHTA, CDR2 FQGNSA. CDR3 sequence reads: CASSFWGPYEQYF. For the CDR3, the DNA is TGTGCCAGCAGCTTTTGGGGCCCGTACGAGCAGTACTTC. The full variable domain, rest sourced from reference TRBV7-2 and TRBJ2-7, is GAGVSQSPSNKVTEKGKDVELRCDPISGHTALYWYRQSLGQGLEFLIYFQGNSAPDKSGLPSDRFSAERTGGSVSTLTIQRTQQEDSAVYLCASSFWGPYEQYFGPGTRLTVT.

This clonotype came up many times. CDR3 coding DNA: TGTGCCAGCAGCTTAATGACGGGGCGGGGCGCCACAGATACGCAGTATTTT. This codes for CASSLMTGRGATDTQYF. The chain links TRBV7-9 to TRBJ2-3; perhaps TRBD2 as D (6 bases). Trimming stripped 2 bases from V and 2 bases from J, with 17 bases between. This CDR3 contains 17 residues. Germline loops: CDR1 SEHNR, CDR2 FQNEAQ (reference sequence).

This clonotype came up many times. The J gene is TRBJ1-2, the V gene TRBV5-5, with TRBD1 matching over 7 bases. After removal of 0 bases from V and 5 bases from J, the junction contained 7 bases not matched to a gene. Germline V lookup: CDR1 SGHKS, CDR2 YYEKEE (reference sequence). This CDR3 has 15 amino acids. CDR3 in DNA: TGTGCCAGCAGCTTGGTGGGGACCAGGGGGTATGGCTACACCTTC. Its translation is CASSLVGTRGYGYTF.

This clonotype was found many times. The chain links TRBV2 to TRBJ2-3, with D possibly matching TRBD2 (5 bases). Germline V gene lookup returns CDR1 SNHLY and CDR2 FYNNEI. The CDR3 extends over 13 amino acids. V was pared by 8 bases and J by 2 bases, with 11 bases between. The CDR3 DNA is TGTGCCAGCCAGGACTTCTTCACAGATACGCAGTATTTT. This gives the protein CASQDFFTDTQYF. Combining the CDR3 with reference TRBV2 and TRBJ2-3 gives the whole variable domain EPEVTQTPSHQVTQMGQEVILRCVPISNHLYFYWYRQILGQKVEFLVSFYNNEISEKSEIFDDQFSVERPDGSNFTLKIRSTKLEDSAMYFCASQDFFTDTQYFGPGTRLTVL.

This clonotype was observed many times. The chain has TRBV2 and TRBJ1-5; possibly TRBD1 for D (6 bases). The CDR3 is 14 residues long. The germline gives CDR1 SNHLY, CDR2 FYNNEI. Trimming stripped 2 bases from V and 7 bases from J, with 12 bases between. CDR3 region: CASSEYRVGQPQHF. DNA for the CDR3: TGTGCCAGCAGTGAATACAGGGTCGGGCAGCCCCAGCATTTT.

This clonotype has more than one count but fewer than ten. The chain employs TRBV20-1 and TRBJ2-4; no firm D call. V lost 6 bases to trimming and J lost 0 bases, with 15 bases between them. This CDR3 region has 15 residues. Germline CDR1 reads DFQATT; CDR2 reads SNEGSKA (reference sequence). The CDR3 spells CSASDPGKAKNIQYF. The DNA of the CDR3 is TGCAGTGCCAGCGACCCTGGGAAAGCCAAAAACATTCAGTACTTC.

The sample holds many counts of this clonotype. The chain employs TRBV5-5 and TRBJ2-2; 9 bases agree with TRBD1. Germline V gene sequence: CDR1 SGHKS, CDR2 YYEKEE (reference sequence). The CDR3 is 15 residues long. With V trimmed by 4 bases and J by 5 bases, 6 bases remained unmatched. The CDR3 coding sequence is TGTGCCAGCAGCCGGGACAGGGCCGTGACCGGGGAGCTGTTTTTT. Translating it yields CASSRDRAVTGELFF.

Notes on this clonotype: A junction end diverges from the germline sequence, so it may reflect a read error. The CDR3 nucleotides are TGTGTCAGCAGTCCCGGACAGGCTGCCTACGAGCAGTACTTC. It codes for CVSSPGQAAYEQYF. The chain links TRBV6-5 to TRBJ2-7; the match to TRBD1 covers 7 bases. In germline, CDR1 is MNHEY, CDR2 SVGAGI. The CDR3 spans 14 residues.

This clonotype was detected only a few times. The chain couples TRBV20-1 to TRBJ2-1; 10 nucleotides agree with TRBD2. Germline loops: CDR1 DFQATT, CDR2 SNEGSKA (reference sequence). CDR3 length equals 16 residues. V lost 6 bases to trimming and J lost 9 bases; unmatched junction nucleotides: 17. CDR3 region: CSARELGTSEGSEQFF. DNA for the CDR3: TGCAGTGCGCGAGAGCTCGGGACTAGCGAAGGAAGTGAGCAGTTCTTC.

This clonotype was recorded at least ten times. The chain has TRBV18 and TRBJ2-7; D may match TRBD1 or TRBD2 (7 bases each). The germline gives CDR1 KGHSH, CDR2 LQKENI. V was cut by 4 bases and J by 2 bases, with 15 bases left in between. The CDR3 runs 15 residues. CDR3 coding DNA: TGTGCCAGCTCACGAGACAGGGAGGGCACCTACGAGCAGTACTTC. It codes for CASSRDREGTYEQYF.

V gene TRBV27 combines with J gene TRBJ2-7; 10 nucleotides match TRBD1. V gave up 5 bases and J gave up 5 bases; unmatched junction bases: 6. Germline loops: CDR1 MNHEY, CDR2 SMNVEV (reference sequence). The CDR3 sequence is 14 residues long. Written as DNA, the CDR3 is TGTGCCAGCAGTATCGGGACAGGGGTCAACGAGCAGTACTTC. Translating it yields CASSIGTGVNEQYF.

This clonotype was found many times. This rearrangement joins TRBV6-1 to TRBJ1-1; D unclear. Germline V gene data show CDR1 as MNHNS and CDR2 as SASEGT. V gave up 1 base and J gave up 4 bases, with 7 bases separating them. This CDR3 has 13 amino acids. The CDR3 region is CASSEVIGTEAFF. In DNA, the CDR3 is TGTGCCAGCAGTGAAGTTATAGGCACTGAAGCTTTCTTT.

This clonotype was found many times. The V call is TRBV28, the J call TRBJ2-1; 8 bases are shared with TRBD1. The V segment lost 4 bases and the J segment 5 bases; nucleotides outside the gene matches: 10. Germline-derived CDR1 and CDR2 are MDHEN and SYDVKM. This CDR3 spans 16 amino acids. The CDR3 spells CASSSAGTGKDNEQFF. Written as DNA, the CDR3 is TGTGCCAGCAGTTCCGCCGGGACAGGAAAAGACAATGAGCAGTTCTTC.